The present TCR beta chain was sequenced within a study of T cell responses to AZD1222 COVID-19 vaccine. A word on this clone: Its antigen is not known.

The method was immunoSEQ multiplex PCR; TCRdb's version includes in-frame clones alone and lacks a portion of them. The sample includes more than 150,000 clones, about nine tenths of them seen just once. Study conclusions and caveats: Clonal diversity was possibly underestimated, and white British individuals and females predominated among donors. Unmutated variant regions reportedly attract nearly half of all spike-specific TCRs.

Per germline, CDR1 SQVTM and CDR2 ANQGSEA. CDR3 length equals 13 residues. Deletions cut 7 bases from V and 5 bases from J, with 17 bases between. The specimen comprised peripheral blood, sampled on day 0 of AZD1222 vaccination. The clonotype was recovered from an adult in good health. This chain connects TRBV29-1 to TRBJ2-5; D may correspond to TRBD1 or TRBD2 (6 bases each). This CDR3 is CSAWRGSGETQYF. In DNA form, the CDR3 reads TGCAGCGCTTGGAGGGGGTCCGGGGAGACCCAGTACTTC. The full variable domain, in which reference TRBV29-1 and TRBJ2-5 provide the parts outside the CDR3, is SAVISQKPSRDICQRGTSLTIQCQVDSQVTMMFWYRQQPGQSLTLIATANQGSEATYESGFVIDKFPISRPNLTFSTLTVSNMSPEDSSIYLCSAWRGSGETQYFGPGTRLLVL.